These 3 T cell receptor beta chains originate from one sample sequenced in a study of T-cell memory formation after mild COVID-19 (dated by TCRdb to the early 2020s). The library relied on 5' RACE. The listed sequencing device is Illumina NovaSeq 6000. The public sequencing data were trimmed at Q25 with fastp and processed into clonotypes with MiXCR by TCRdb, which kept only in-frame beta chains. Duplicate CDR3 protein sequences are folded into a single record with the most common DNA and genes. In this sample the table shows over 250,000 distinct CDR3 sequences, more than 15% of which occur a single time. The ten largest clones add up to roughly a fifth of the sample. The specimen was PBMCs or a T cell subset sorted from them (not recorded which). These receptors were taken from a man aged 18 to 30 who had mild COVID-19 (a few samples of this study predate the infection). The sample titles of this study are shuffled in the database, so cell type and time point are left out; the donor was told from shared clones.

The chain recombines TRBV3-1 with TRBJ1-4; no clear D. This CDR3 contains 12 residues. Germline V gives CDR1 LGHDT, CDR2 YNNKEL (reference sequence). V was clipped by 3 bases and J by 8 bases, with 7 bases between them. The CDR3 bases are TGTGCCAGCAGCCACCGGAGGGAAAAACTGTTTTTT. Encoded protein: CASSHRREKLFF.

This clonotype was detected a few times. The chain employs TRBV7-7 and TRBJ2-2, with 8 nucleotides matching TRBD1. In germline, CDR1 is SSHAT, CDR2 FNYEAQ (reference sequence). This CDR3 region has 15 residues. Trimming at V came to 5 bases and at J to 3 bases, leaving 5 bases not matched to a gene. CDR3 nucleotide sequence: TGTGCCAGCAGCGCCTCAGGGGGCGACACCGGGGAGCTGTTTTTT. Protein product: CASSASGGDTGELFF.

The chain couples TRBV6-2 or TRBV6-3 to TRBJ1-2; D is unclear. CDR1 is MNHEY and CDR2 is SVGEGT in the germline V gene. The CDR3 extends over 12 amino acids. Trimming shortened V by 8 bases and J by 4 bases, and 11 bases separated the two germline ends. The CDR3 reads CASGDGPYGYTF. CDR3 in DNA: TGTGCCAGCGGAGACGGACCCTATGGCTACACCTTC.